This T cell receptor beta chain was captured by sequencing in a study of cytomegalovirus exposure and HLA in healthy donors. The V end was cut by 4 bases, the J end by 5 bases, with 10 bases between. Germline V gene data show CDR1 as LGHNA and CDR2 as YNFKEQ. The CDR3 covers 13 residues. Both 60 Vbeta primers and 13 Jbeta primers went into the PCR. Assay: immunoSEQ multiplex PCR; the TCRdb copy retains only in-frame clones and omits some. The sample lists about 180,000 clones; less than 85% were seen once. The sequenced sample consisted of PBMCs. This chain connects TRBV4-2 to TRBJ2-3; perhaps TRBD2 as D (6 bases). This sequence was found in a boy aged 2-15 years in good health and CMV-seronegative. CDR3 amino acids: CASSPGSGDTQYF. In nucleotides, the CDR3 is TGTGCCAGCAGCCCTGGTAGCGGAGATACGCAGTATTTT.